The 7 T cell receptor beta chains in this list originate from one sample, sequenced in a study of T cell responses to AZD1222 COVID-19 vaccine. Generated by immunoSEQ multiplex PCR, the TCRdb table keeps only in-frame clones and is missing some. The table has roughly 44,000 clones, 83% seen once. The sample was peripheral blood, taken on day 0 of AZD1222 vaccination. These receptors came from an adult in good health.

This clone has a single count. The rearrangement joins TRBV2 to TRBJ1-3, with D uncertain. V was cut by 5 bases and J by 2 bases, with 13 bases left in between. This CDR3 is built from 15 residues. The germline V gene has CDR1 SNHLY and CDR2 FYNNEI. The CDR3 DNA reads TGTGCCAGCAGTAGGACTATTGTGGCTGGAAACACCATATATTTT. Residues: CASSRTIVAGNTIYF.

The rearrangement uses TRBV29-1 and TRBJ2-1; 9 nucleotides agree with TRBD2. The CDR3 runs 15 residues. Per the germline V gene, CDR1 is SQVTM and CDR2 is ANQGSEA. J gave up 7 bases and V 3 bases, and 10 bases lay outside the gene matches. The CDR3 loop reads CSVEGAGGPFNEQFF. DNA of the CDR3: TGCAGCGTTGAGGGGGCGGGAGGGCCATTTAATGAGCAGTTCTTC.

The genes are TRBV7-8 and TRBJ2-4; D is undetermined. Trimming removed 5 bases at V and 1 base at J, with 12 bases between. The CDR3 is 15 residues long. CDR1 is SGHVS, CDR2 FQNEAQ, per germline. The CDR3 nucleotides are TGTGCCAGCAGCCCCCGTGGCCGGGCCAAAAACATTCAGTACTTC. Translation gives CASSPRGRAKNIQYF.

This clone was detected only once. V gene TRBV6-5 combines with J gene TRBJ1-3; D not certain. The CDR3 contains 15 residues. The V end lost 0 bases, the J end lost 1 base, and 7 bases lay between the germline ends. Per germline, CDR1 MNHEY and CDR2 SVGAGI. Here the CDR3 reads CASSYSSRSGNTIYF. DNA for the CDR3: TGTGCCAGCAGTTACTCGAGTCGGTCTGGAAACACCATATATTTT.

The chain recombines TRBV24-1 with TRBJ2-2, with D uncertain. Germline values: CDR1 KGHDR, CDR2 SFDVKD. V lost 0 bases and J lost 4, with 5 bases in between. The CDR3 extends over 14 amino acids. The CDR3 protein is CATSDLFSTGELFF. The CDR3 DNA reads TGTGCCACCAGTGATTTGTTCAGCACCGGGGAGCTGTTTTTT.

The CDR3 loop reads CASSYKDGGYTF. The CDR3 bases are TGTGCCAGCAGTTATAAGGACGGTGGCTACACCTTC. This chain connects TRBV6-2 or TRBV6-3 to TRBJ1-2; D uncertain. Germline V gives CDR1 MNHEY, CDR2 SVGEGT. This CDR3 has 12 residues. Trimming cost V 3 bases and J 7 bases, with 9 bases left between them.

The chain has TRBV12-3 or TRBV12-4 and TRBJ2-7, with D possibly matching TRBD1 (5 bases). The CDR3 sequence is 12 residues long. V lost 5 bases and J 4 bases, leaving 9 bases between the germline ends. The CDR3 bases are TGTGCCAGCAGTATATACAGGTACGAGCAGTACTTC. The encoded protein is CASSIYRYEQYF.